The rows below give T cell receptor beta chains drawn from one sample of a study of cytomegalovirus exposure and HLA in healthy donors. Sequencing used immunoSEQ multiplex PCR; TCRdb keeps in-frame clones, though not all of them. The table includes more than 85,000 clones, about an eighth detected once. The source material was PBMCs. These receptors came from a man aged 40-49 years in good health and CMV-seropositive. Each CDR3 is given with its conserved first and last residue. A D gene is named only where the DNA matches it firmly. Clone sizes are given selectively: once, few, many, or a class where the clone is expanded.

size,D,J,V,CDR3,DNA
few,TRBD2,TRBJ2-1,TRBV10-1,CASSESSLAGFYNEQFF,TGCGCCAGCAGTGAGTCGAGCCTAGCGGGCTTCTACAATGAGCAGTTCTTC
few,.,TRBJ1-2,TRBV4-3,CASSQVRTAYYGYTF,TGCGCCAGCAGCCAAGTCCGGACAGCATATTATGGCTACACCTTC
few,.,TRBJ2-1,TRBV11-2,CASSPRGGSSYNEQFF,TGTGCCAGCAGCCCCAGGGGCGGTTCTTCCTACAATGAGCAGTTCTTC
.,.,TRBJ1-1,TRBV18,CASSPRGGRITEAFF,TGTGCCAGCTCACCTAGGGGGGGGCGAATAACTGAAGCTTTCTTT
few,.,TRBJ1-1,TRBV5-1,CASSLAGSENTEAFF,TGCGCCAGCAGCTTGGCGGGTTCGGAGAACACTGAAGCTTTCTTT
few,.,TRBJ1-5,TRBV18,CASSPGDQPQHF,TGTGCCAGCTCACCAGGAGATCAGCCCCAGCATTTT
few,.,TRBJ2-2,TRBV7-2,CASHKAGANTGELFF,TGTGCCAGCCATAAGGCAGGGGCGAACACCGGGGAGCTGTTTTTT
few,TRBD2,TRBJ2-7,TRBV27,CASSPSTSGSYEQYF,TGTGCCAGCAGTCCTTCGACTAGCGGGAGCTACGAGCAGTACTTC
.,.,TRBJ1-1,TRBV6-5,CASSYRPGWRTEAFF,TGTGCCAGCAGTTACCGCCCGGGTTGGCGGACTGAAGCTTTCTTT
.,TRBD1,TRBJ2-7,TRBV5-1,CASSSPDRAGEQYF,TGCGCCAGCAGCTCCCCCGACAGGGCTGGCGAGCAGTACTTC
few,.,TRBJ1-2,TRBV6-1,CASSEAVLSNYGYTF,TGTGCCAGCAGTGAAGCGGTACTGAGTAACTATGGCTACACCTTC
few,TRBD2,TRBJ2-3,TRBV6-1,CASSERASGRDTQYF,TGTGCCAGCAGTGAAAGGGCTAGCGGGAGGGATACGCAGTATTTT
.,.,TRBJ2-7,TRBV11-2,CASSTPWDTDYEQYF,TGTGCCAGCAGCACGCCCTGGGACACGGACTACGAGCAGTACTTC
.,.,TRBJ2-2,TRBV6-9,CASKGLAGATGELFF,TGTGCCAGCAAGGGGTTGGCAGGGGCCACCGGGGAGCTGTTTTTT
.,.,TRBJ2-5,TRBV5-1,CASSLGDTSSGTQYF,TGCGCCAGCAGCCTCGGGGATACAAGCTCGGGGACCCAGTACTTC
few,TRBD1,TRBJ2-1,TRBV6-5,CASSLQGKGNEQFF,TGTGCCAGCAGCTTACAGGGGAAGGGCAATGAGCAGTTCTTC
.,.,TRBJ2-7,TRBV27,CASSPRDMPPYEQYF,TGTGCCAGCAGTCCCCGGGACATGCCCCCCTACGAGCAGTACTTC
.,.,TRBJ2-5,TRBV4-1,CASSHSLRLGEETQYF,TGCGCCAGCAGCCACTCTCTCAGGCTAGGGGAAGAGACCCAGTACTTC
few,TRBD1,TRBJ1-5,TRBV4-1,CASSQEGQGRNQPQHF,TGCGCCAGCAGCCAAGAGGGACAGGGACGCAATCAGCCCCAGCATTTT
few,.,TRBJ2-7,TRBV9,CASSDDRDSAEQYF,TGTGCCAGCAGCGACGACAGGGACTCAGCCGAGCAGTACTTC
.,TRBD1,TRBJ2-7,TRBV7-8,CASSEGQGSPYEQYF,TGTGCCAGCAGCGAGGGACAGGGGAGTCCCTACGAGCAGTACTTC
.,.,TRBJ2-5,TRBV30,CAWSVPWPGGGGETQYF,TGTGCCTGGAGTGTACCTTGGCCAGGGGGAGGTGGAGAGACCCAGTACTTC
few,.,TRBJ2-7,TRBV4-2,CASSQYGRGGTGLAYEQYF,TGTGCCAGCAGCCAATACGGGAGAGGGGGCACGGGACTAGCCTACGAGCAGTACTTC
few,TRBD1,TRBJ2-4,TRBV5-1,CASSLASAGGNIQYF,TGCGCCAGCAGCTTGGCTTCGGCAGGGGGAAACATTCAGTACTTC
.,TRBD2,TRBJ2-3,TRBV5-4,CASSAGTSGGTDTQYF,TGTGCCAGCAGCGCCGGGACTAGCGGGGGCACAGATACGCAGTATTTT
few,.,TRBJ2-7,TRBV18,CASSPPYSRREQYF,TGTGCCAGCTCACCACCGTACTCACGCCGGGAGCAGTACTTC
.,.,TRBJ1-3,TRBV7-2,CASSFPMGEGRGSNTIYF,TGTGCCAGCAGCTTTCCCATGGGCGAGGGCAGGGGTAGTAACACCATATATTTT
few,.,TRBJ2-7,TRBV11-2,CASKQGYEQYF,TGTGCCAGCAAACAGGGTTACGAGCAGTACTTC
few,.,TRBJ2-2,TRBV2,CASRETRGELFF,TGTGCCAGCAGGGAAACCAGGGGGGAGCTGTTTTTT
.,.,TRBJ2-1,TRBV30,CAWSVANEQFF,TGTGCCTGGAGTGTAGCTAATGAGCAGTTCTTC
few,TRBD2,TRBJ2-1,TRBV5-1,CASSPLASGYYNEQFF,TGCGCCAGCAGCCCGTTGGCTAGCGGGTATTACAATGAGCAGTTCTTC
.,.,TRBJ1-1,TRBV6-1,CASRRGRAEAFF,TGTGCCAGCAGGCGGGGCAGGGCTGAAGCTTTCTTT
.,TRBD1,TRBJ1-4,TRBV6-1,CASSTRQGSWEKLFF,TGTGCCAGCAGTACTCGACAGGGGAGTTGGGAAAAACTGTTTTTT
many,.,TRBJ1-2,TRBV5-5,CASSLETEPGNYGYTF,TGTGCCAGCAGCTTGGAGACGGAACCGGGTAACTATGGCTACACCTTC
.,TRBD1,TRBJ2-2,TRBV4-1,CASSPRTGGNTGELFF,TGCGCCAGCAGCCCCCGGACAGGGGGCAACACCGGGGAGCTGTTTTTT
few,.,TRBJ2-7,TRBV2,CASSVESRGEQYF,TGTGCCAGCAGTGTTGAGTCTAGGGGCGAGCAGTACTTC
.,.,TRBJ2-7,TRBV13,CASSLDGRDLYF,TGTGCCAGCAGCTTAGATGGTCGAGATCTGTACTTC
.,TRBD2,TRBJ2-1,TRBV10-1,CASSEWGLAYNEQFF,TGCGCCAGCAGTGAGTGGGGACTAGCCTACAATGAGCAGTTCTTC
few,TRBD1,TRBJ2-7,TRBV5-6,CASSFGTAYEQYF,TGTGCCAGCAGCTTCGGGACAGCCTACGAGCAGTACTTC
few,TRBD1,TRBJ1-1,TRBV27,CASSVRTGDDAFF,TGTGCCAGCAGTGTCCGGACAGGGGATGACGCTTTCTTT
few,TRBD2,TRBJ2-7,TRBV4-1,CASSQGRGMYEQYF,TGCGCCAGCAGCCAGGGGAGGGGCATGTACGAGCAGTACTTC
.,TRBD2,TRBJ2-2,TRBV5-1,CASTLEGLAGVGELFF,TGCGCCAGCACCCTCGAAGGACTAGCGGGAGTTGGGGAGCTGTTTTTT
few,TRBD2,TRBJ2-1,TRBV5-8,CASSSSGRSYNEQFF,TGTGCCAGCAGCTCTAGCGGGAGGTCCTACAATGAGCAGTTCTTC
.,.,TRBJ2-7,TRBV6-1,CASSVGGPPYEQYF,TGTGCCAGCAGTGTTGGAGGGCCGCCCTACGAGCAGTACTTC
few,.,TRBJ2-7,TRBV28,CASSPPQDPTYEQYF,TGTGCCAGCAGTCCCCCACAGGACCCCACCTACGAGCAGTACTTC